These 28 T cell receptor beta chains were all obtained from the same sample, sequenced in a study of shared clonotypes between healthy human individuals (dated by TCRdb to 2018 to 2021). Library construction relied on the immunoSEQ multiplex PCR assay. What TCRdb holds here is the immuneACCESS table cut down to in-frame rearrangements. Part of the clones is not present; checked against another copy, under half of the missing clones reflect an unresolved V gene, and the others are unexplained. This sample comprises about 1 million clones, about 75% of them detected only once. Of the sample, roughly 1.5% falls within the top ten clones. The specimen was memory CD4+ T cells sorted from blood. The cell subset or site tag for this specimen amounts to: CD45RA-negative fraction. Receptors were obtained from a man aged 18 to 30 in good health.

The chain couples TRBV10-3 to TRBJ1-2, with 7 bases that match TRBD1. V gave up 0 bases and J gave up 3 bases; unmatched junction bases: 10. The CDR3 is made up of 17 amino acids. The V gene's germline CDR1 is ENHRY and CDR2 SYGVKD. The CDR3 nucleotides read TGTGCCATCAGTGAGTCGCCCCCTGGCAGGGGGTACTATGGCTACACCTTC. Its protein product is CAISESPPGRGYYGYTF.

This clone has only a few counts. A far more abundant clone sits one base away, making this likely a read error. V usage is TRBV2 and J usage is TRBJ2-4; D is ambiguous. CDR1 is SNHLY and CDR2 is FYNNEI in the germline V gene. This CDR3 is 11 amino acids long. Trimming pared 4 bases from V and 3 bases from J, leaving 1 base between. The CDR3 DNA is TGTGCCAGCAGTGGCAAAAACATTCAGTACTTC. As protein: CASSGKNIQYF.

The CDR3, as DNA: TGTGCCAGCAGCGTAGCTTCTGAACTCCCCGTCTCCAAAAACATTCAGTACTTC. Translated: CASSVASELPVSKNIQYF. The chain carries TRBV9 and TRBJ2-4; D is unresolved. This CDR3 region has 18 residues. Germline V gives CDR1 SGDLS, CDR2 YYNGEE. V gave up 0 bases and J gave up 2 bases, with 18 bases separating them.

The chain employs TRBV9 and TRBJ2-3; D unresolved. Trimming left V 0 bases short and J 0 bases short, with 8 bases between. Germline V CDR1 and CDR2: SGDLS, YYNGEE. The CDR3 length is 15 residues. The CDR3 loop is CASSVAPGSTDTQYF. The CDR3 nucleotides read TGTGCCAGCAGCGTAGCCCCCGGGAGCACAGATACGCAGTATTTT.

This clone was detected only a few times. This CDR3 is also generated by other DNA sequences in the sample. This chain uses TRBV7-9 with TRBJ1-1; a possible D gene is TRBD1 (6 bases). Trimming took 3 bases from V and 1 from J, leaving 9 bases between them. Germline lookup yields CDR1 SEHNR and CDR2 FQNEAQ (reference sequence). CDR3 size: 14 residues. CDR3 loop: CASSLGHRNTEAFF. The CDR3 bases are TGTGCCAGCAGCTTGGGACACAGGAACACTGAAGCTTTCTTT. The whole variable domain, filled in from reference TRBV7-9 and TRBJ1-1, reads DTGVSQNPRHKITKRGQNVTFRCDPISEHNRLYWYRQTLGQGPEFLTYFQNEAQLEKSRLLSDRFSAERPKGSFSTLEIQRTEQGDSAMYLCASSLGHRNTEAFFGQGTRLTVV.

This clone has more than one count but fewer than ten. The gene calls are TRBV6-1 and TRBJ1-5, with D perhaps matching TRBD1 (5 bases). The CDR3 runs 14 residues. The germline gives CDR1 MNHNS, CDR2 SASEGT. Trimming cost V 2 bases and J 4 bases, with 9 bases left between them. The CDR3 sequence is CASSEIGTNQPQHF. The CDR3, as DNA: TGTGCCAGCAGTGAAATAGGGACGAATCAGCCCCAGCATTTT.

Concerning this clone: Distinct nucleotide sequences in the sample also encode this CDR3. This chain joins TRBV18 and TRBJ2-3; no clear D gene. Germline assignment: CDR1 KGHSH and CDR2 LQKENI. The CDR3 contains 13 residues. Trimming stripped 3 bases from V and 0 bases from J, with 4 bases between. The CDR3 loop reads CASSPSSTDTQYF. CDR3 coding DNA: TGTGCCAGCTCACCCTCTAGCACAGATACGCAGTATTTT.

A remark on this clone: Distinct nucleotide sequences in the sample also encode this CDR3. The chain joins TRBV30 to TRBJ1-5; 7 bases are a match to TRBD1. CDR1 GTSNPN and CDR2 SVGIG come from the germline V gene (reference sequence). Trimming at V came to 2 bases and at J to 4 bases, leaving 5 bases not matched to a gene. The CDR3 contains 14 residues. CDR3 region: CAWSRDSNNQPQHF. CDR3 coding DNA: TGTGCCTGGAGTCGGGACAGCAATAATCAGCCCCAGCATTTT.

The chain combines TRBV2 with TRBJ1-4; D is unresolved. This CDR3 region has 14 residues. Per germline, CDR1 SNHLY and CDR2 FYNNEI. With 6 bases removed from V and 4 bases from J, the gap between germline ends came to 12 bases. CDR3 nucleotide sequence: TGTGCCAGCAGGTTAAGGGCGTATAATGAAAAACTGTTTTTT. Translated: CASRLRAYNEKLFF.

There are a few counts of this clone. The V and J genes are TRBV5-1 and TRBJ2-3; D might be TRBD1 (6 bases). This CDR3 is built from 15 residues. V was pared by 4 bases and J by 2 bases, with 14 bases between. Looked up from germline, CDR1 is SGHRS and CDR2 is YFSETQ. The chain's CDR3 is CASSARTGNTDTQYF. As DNA, the CDR3 is TGCGCCAGCAGCGCCCGAACAGGGAACACAGATACGCAGTATTTT.

The sample holds one count of this clone. The chain has TRBV30 and TRBJ2-4; D possibly matches TRBD1 or TRBD2 (6 bases each). Germline V lookup: CDR1 GTSNPN, CDR2 SVGIG (reference sequence). V shed 2 bases and J shed 6 bases, with 14 bases lying between them. CDR3 length equals 14 residues. The CDR3 sequence is CAWSRGAAGNIQYF. The DNA for the CDR3 is TGTGCCTGGAGTAGGGGGGCAGCCGGAAACATTCAGTACTTC.

This clone was counted only a few times. This sequence joins TRBV7-2 and TRBJ2-7; D is perhaps TRBD1 (5 bases). CDR1 SGHTA and CDR2 FQGNSA come from the germline V gene. Trimming took 4 bases from V and 0 from J, leaving 10 bases between them. The CDR3 consists of 14 residues. Written as DNA, the CDR3 is TGTGCCAGCAGCTCCGACAGTAGCTCCTACGAGCAGTACTTC. Translation gives CASSSDSSSYEQYF.

The chain carries TRBV7-2 and TRBJ1-1, with TRBD1 as a possible D gene (6 bases). The CDR3 consists of 16 residues. Germline V CDR1 and CDR2: SGHTA, FQGNSA. Trimming removed 5 bases at V and 4 bases at J, with 20 bases between. CDR3 nucleotides: TGTGCCAGCAGCCCCCACCGACTTGGACAGAGCACTGAAGCTTTCTTT. This sequence encodes CASSPHRLGQSTEAFF.

The CDR3 region has the DNA TGCGCCAGCAGCGGGGGACTAGCGGACTCCAATGAGCAGTTCTTC. It specifies CASSGGLADSNEQFF. The V and J genes are TRBV5-1 and TRBJ2-1; 11 bases align to TRBD2. Germline V lookup: CDR1 SGHRS, CDR2 YFSETQ. The CDR3 extends over 15 amino acids. Germline trimming cut 4 bases from V and 6 bases from J; bases unmatched to any gene: 6.

This clone showed up many times. J is TRBJ1-6 and V is TRBV5-4; TRBD1 matches at 8 bases. V lost 4 bases to trimming and J lost 14 bases; unmatched junction nucleotides: 11. The CDR3 consists of 14 residues. Per germline, CDR1 SGHNT and CDR2 YYREEE (reference sequence). The CDR3 reads CASSAQGAKGTLHF. CDR3 nucleotide sequence: TGTGCCAGCAGCGCTCAGGGGGCGAAAGGAACCCTCCACTTT.

Remarks on this clone: A much bigger clone sits one base away, suggesting this may be a read error. The rearrangement links TRBV5-4 to TRBJ2-2; TRBD2 matches at 11 bases. Per the germline V gene, CDR1 is SGHNT and CDR2 is YYREEE (reference sequence). V trimming: 4 bases; J trimming: 1 base; junction bases outside the gene matches: 3. The CDR3 loop spans 16 amino acids. CDR3 sequence: CASSPGLAVNTGELFF. CDR3 DNA sequence: TGTGCCAGCAGCCCGGGACTAGCGGTGAACACCGGGGAGCTGTTTTTT.

This clone was detected many times. The V gene is TRBV5-6, the J gene TRBJ2-7; D possibly corresponds to TRBD2 (7 bases). Germline lookup yields CDR1 SGHDT and CDR2 YYEEEE. There are 13 residues in the CDR3. Between the trimmed V and J ends, which lost 2 bases and 6 bases, there was a span of 12 bases. This CDR3 reads CASSLMGGPEQYF. CDR3 in DNA: TGTGCCAGCAGCTTAATGGGGGGGCCCGAGCAGTACTTC.

The gene calls are TRBV20-1 and TRBJ2-5, with D perhaps TRBD1 or TRBD2 (5 bases each). V was cut by 0 bases and J by 9 bases, with 8 bases left in between. Per the germline V gene, CDR1 is DFQATT and CDR2 is SNEGSKA (reference sequence). CDR3 length: 11 residues. The CDR3 region is CSARDEGPQYF. CDR3 in DNA: TGCAGTGCTAGAGACGAGGGACCCCAGTACTTC.

V is TRBV5-1 and J is TRBJ2-2; TRBD2 matches at 9 bases. Germline CDR1 is SGHRS and CDR2 is YFSETQ. The CDR3 contains 15 residues. V shed 4 bases, J shed 7 bases, and the junction held 8 bases outside the gene matches. CDR3 DNA: TGCGCCAGCAGCCCAAGCGGGGGGCGTAGCGGGGAGCTGTTTTTT. Translating gives CASSPSGGRSGELFF.

As for this clone: In the same sample, other DNA sequences code for this CDR3. V usage is TRBV5-1 and J usage is TRBJ1-6, with 8 bases lining up with TRBD1. From germline, CDR1 is SGHRS and CDR2 YFSETQ. V shed 2 bases, J shed 10 bases, and the junction held 8 bases outside the gene matches. The CDR3 spans 15 residues. CDR3 loop: CASSLSGTGRSPLHF. CDR3 bases: TGCGCCAGCAGCTTATCCGGGACAGGCCGGTCACCCCTCCACTTT.

For this clone: In the same sample, other DNA sequences code for this CDR3. The gene calls are TRBV19 and TRBJ1-4; perhaps TRBD1 as D (5 bases). Germline CDR1 is LNHDA and CDR2 is SQIVND (reference sequence). V was trimmed by 5 bases and J by 8 bases, leaving 12 bases between them. This CDR3 is 13 amino acids long. The CDR3 DNA reads TGTGCCAGTAGTCCAAGGGAGGGGGAAAAACTGTTTTTT. Amino acids: CASSPREGEKLFF.

This chain uses TRBV5-1 with TRBJ2-3; 11 positions agree with TRBD2. V lost 2 bases and J lost 2; bases outside the gene matches: 7. The CDR3 extends over 17 amino acids. CDR1 and CDR2 (germline): SGHRS, YFSETQ. CDR3 sequence: CASSFTLAGGVTDTQYF. The CDR3 nucleotides are TGCGCCAGCAGCTTTACATTAGCGGGAGGGGTCACAGATACGCAGTATTTT.

J is TRBJ2-7 and V is TRBV9; tentative D call: TRBD1 (6 bases). Trimming took off 0 bases at V and 6 bases at J, with 13 bases between the two ends. The germline V gene encodes CDR1 SGDLS and CDR2 YYNGEE. The CDR3 consists of 14 residues. The CDR3 loop reads CASSVGAGEFEQYF. In DNA, the CDR3 is TGTGCCAGCAGCGTAGGGGCAGGGGAATTCGAGCAGTACTTC.

The V and J genes are TRBV18 and TRBJ2-1; D unclear. The length of the CDR3 is 13 residues. The ends were cut back, 5 bases at V and 5 bases at J, with 10 bases in the middle. The germline CDR1 and CDR2 sequences are KGHSH and LQKENI. The CDR3 DNA reads as TGTGCCAGCTCAGTCTACACCGACAATGAGCAGTTCTTC. Translated: CASSVYTDNEQFF.

The chain combines TRBV4-1 with TRBJ2-3, with TRBD2 identical over 15 bases. In germline, CDR1 is MGHRA, CDR2 YSYEKL. This CDR3 comprises 19 residues. V lost 2 bases, J lost 0 bases, and 6 bases stayed unmatched. The CDR3 loop reads CASSQMRTSGRASTDTQYF. The CDR3 nucleotides read TGCGCCAGCAGCCAAATGAGGACTAGCGGGAGGGCCAGCACAGATACGCAGTATTTT.

The chain recombines TRBV5-4 with TRBJ2-7, with 9 nucleotides matching TRBD1. The CDR3 consists of 15 residues. Germline trimming cut 4 bases from V and 4 bases from J; bases unmatched to any gene: 9. Germline V CDR1 and CDR2: SGHNT, YYREEE (reference sequence). The CDR3 bases are TGTGCCAGCAGCGCAACCGGGACAGGGAAGTACGAGCAGTACTTC. It yields the protein CASSATGTGKYEQYF.

The chain is built from TRBV10-3 and TRBJ2-3, with D maybe TRBD2 (6 bases). V lost 3 bases to trimming and J lost 1 base, with 11 bases between them. Per the germline V gene, CDR1 is ENHRY and CDR2 is SYGVKD. This CDR3 is 15 amino acids long. In nucleotides, the CDR3 is TGTGCCATCAGTGATTTGGGACTTGGCACAGATACGCAGTATTTT. It codes for CAISDLGLGTDTQYF.

The gene calls are TRBV28 and TRBJ2-7, with 7 bases matching TRBD1. Germline lookup yields CDR1 MDHEN and CDR2 SYDVKM. J lost 6 bases, V lost 1 base, and 0 bases had no gene match. The CDR3 is 12 amino acids. The DNA for the CDR3 is TGTGCCAGCAGTTTATACAGGGGCGAGCAGTACTTC. Its protein is CASSLYRGEQYF. The complete variable domain, with remaining parts taken from reference TRBV28 and TRBJ2-7, reads DVKVTQSSRYLVKRTGEKVFLECVQDMDHENMFWYRQDPGLGLRLIYFSYDVKMKEKGDIPEGYSVSREKKERFSLILESASTNQTSMYLCASSLYRGEQYFGPGTRLTVT.